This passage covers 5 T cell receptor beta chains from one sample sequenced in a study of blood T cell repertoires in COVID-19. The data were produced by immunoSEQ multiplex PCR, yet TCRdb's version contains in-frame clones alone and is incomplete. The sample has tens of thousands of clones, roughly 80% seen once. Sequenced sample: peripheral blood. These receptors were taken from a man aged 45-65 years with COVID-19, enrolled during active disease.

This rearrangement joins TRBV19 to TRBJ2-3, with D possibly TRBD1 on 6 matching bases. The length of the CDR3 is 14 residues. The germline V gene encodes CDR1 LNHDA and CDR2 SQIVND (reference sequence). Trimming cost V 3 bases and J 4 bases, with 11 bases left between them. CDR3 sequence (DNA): TGTGCCAGTAGTATTCTCAAGGGGGCAGATACGCAGTATTTT. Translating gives CASSILKGADTQYF.

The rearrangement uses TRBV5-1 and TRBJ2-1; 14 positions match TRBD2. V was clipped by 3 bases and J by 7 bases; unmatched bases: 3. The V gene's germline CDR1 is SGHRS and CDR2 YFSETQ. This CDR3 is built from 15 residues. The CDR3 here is CASSWGLAGVNEQFF. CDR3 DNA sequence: TGCGCCAGCAGCTGGGGACTAGCGGGAGTTAATGAGCAGTTCTTC.

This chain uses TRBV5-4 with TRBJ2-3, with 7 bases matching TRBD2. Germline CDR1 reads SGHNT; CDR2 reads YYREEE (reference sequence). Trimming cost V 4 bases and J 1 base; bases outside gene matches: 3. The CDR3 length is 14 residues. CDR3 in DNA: TGTGCCAGCAGCCCTGGACTAGGCACAGATACGCAGTATTTT. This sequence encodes CASSPGLGTDTQYF.

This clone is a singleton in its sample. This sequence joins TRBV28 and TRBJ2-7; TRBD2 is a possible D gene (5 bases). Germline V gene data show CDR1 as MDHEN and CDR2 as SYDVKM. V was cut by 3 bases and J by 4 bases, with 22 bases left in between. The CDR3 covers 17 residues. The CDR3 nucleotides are TGTGCCAGCAGTTTTTCCCGGCCGATCCTCGGACTTTACGAGCAGTACTTC. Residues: CASSFSRPILGLYEQYF.

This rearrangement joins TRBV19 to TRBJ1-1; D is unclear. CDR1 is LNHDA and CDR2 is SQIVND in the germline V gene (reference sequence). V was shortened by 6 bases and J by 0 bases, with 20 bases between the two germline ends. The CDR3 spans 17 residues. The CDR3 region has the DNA TGTGCCAGTAGCTTCAGTTCCGGGCACGGGATGAACACTGAAGCTTTCTTT. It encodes CASSFSSGHGMNTEAFF.